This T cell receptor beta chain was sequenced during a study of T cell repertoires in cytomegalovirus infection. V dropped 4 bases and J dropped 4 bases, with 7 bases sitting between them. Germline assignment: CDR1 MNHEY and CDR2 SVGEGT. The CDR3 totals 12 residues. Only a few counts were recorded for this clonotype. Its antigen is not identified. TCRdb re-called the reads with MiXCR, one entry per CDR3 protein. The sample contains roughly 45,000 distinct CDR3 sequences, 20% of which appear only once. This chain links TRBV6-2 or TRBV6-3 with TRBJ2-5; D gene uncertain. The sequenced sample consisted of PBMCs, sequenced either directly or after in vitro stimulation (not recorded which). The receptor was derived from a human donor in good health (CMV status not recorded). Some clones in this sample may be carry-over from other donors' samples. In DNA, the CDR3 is TGTGCCAGCAGTTGGTCCGGAGAGACCCAGTACTTC. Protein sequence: CASSWSGETQYF.